Sequencing of this T cell receptor beta chain was carried out in a study of response to subunit inactivated influenza vaccine. MiXCR, applied by TCRdb to the RT-PCR reads, yields one record per CDR3 protein. The sample has hundreds of thousands of distinct CDR3 sequences, about 15% seen once. CDR1 is SGHTA, CDR2 FQGTGA, per germline. The CDR3 loop spans 13 amino acids. With 4 bases removed from V and 6 bases from J, the gap between germline ends came to 12 bases. This clonotype was observed a handful of times. Its antigen is unknown. Findings of the study overall: Every seasonal influenza vaccination brings in few new T cells, the authors suggested.

The origin of this receptor is a man in his fifties or sixties who received an inactivated influenza vaccine. Sequencing used PBMCs from blood, obtained 14 days before vaccination. This chain uses TRBV7-3 with TRBJ1-2; maybe TRBD1 (6 bases). The CDR3 region is CASSYTGRDGYTF. The CDR3 nucleotides are TGTGCCAGCAGCTACACAGGGAGAGATGGCTACACCTTC.